Listed here are 18 T cell receptor beta chains from one sample, sequenced in a study of graft-versus-host responses after intestinal transplantation. No antigen has been identified for these receptors. Using immunoSEQ multiplex PCR, the repertoire was profiled, and TCRdb retains in-frame clones only, with some absent. The sample includes about 70,000 clones, 84% of them seen just once. The sample here was unstimulated CD4+ T cells sorted from spleen or lymph node cells, taken before transplant. The origin of the receptors is a human donor who was the organ donor for an intestinal transplant.

V usage is TRBV10-3 and J usage is TRBJ2-2, with D possibly TRBD2 on 5 matching bases. The germline V gene encodes CDR1 ENHRY and CDR2 SYGVKD. The CDR3 is 13 residues long. V was cut by 8 bases and J by 6 bases, with 13 bases left in between. DNA of the CDR3: TGTGCCATCGGTTCAAGTAGCGCCGGGGAGCTGTTTTTT. Translation: CAIGSSSAGELFF.

The DNA for the CDR3 is TGTGCCAGCAGTCCTACGTTTGGCTACACCTTC. It translates to CASSPTFGYTF. V is TRBV6-1 and J is TRBJ1-2; D unclear. CDR3 size: 11 residues. Looked up from germline, CDR1 is MNHNS and CDR2 is SASEGT. The V gene lost 5 bases and the J gene lost 7 bases, with 8 bases spanning the gap.

J is TRBJ2-7 and V is TRBV28; D is undetermined. Trimming cost V 5 bases and J 6 bases, with 14 bases left between them. Germline V lookup: CDR1 MDHEN, CDR2 SYDVKM. The CDR3 sequence is 13 residues long. CDR3 protein: CASSIDSGGEQYV. For the CDR3, the DNA is TGTGCCAGCAGTATCGACTCCGGCGGCGAGCAGTACGTC.

The gene calls are TRBV5-8 and TRBJ2-3; 8 nucleotides line up with TRBD1. The CDR3 length is 15 residues. CDR1 and CDR2 from the germline V gene are SGHTS and YDEGEE. V gave up 4 bases and J gave up 2 bases; unmatched junction bases: 6. CDR3 amino acids: CASSTGQGDTDTQYF. In nucleotides, the CDR3 is TGTGCCAGCAGCACCGGACAGGGTGACACAGATACGCAGTATTTT.

In its sample, this clone was seen a few times. The chain uses TRBV5-6 and TRBJ2-7; possible D gene TRBD1, 6 bases. This CDR3 is built from 14 residues. Between the trimmed V and J ends, which lost 4 bases and 3 bases, there was a span of 14 bases. Germline assignment: CDR1 SGHDT and CDR2 YYEEEE. The DNA for the CDR3 is TGTGCCAGCAGCCCCCGGGACACCCTCTACGAGCAGTACGTC. Its translation: CASSPRDTLYEQYV.

J is TRBJ2-2 and V is TRBV7-2; 7 bases map to TRBD1. The CDR3 covers 15 residues. J was trimmed by 7 bases and V by 5 bases; bases with no gene match: 10. Germline lookup yields CDR1 SGHTA and CDR2 FQGNSA. The CDR3 region is CASSPRDRNGGELFF. CDR3 bases: TGTGCCAGCAGCCCCAGGGACAGAAATGGCGGGGAGCTGTTTTTT.

The CDR3 region has the DNA TGTGCCAGCAGTTCAGTCCCCCTCGCCCAAGCTTTCTTT. This encodes CASSSVPLAQAFF. The chain has TRBV6-5 and TRBJ1-1; D call uncertain. The CDR3 covers 13 residues. The V gene lost 4 bases and the J gene lost 9 bases, with 15 bases spanning the gap. The germline V gene encodes CDR1 MNHEY and CDR2 SVGAGI.

J is TRBJ2-2 and V is TRBV6-1; D is unresolved. V lost 4 bases to trimming and J lost 0 bases, with 6 bases between them. CDR3 length: 14 residues. Germline CDR1 MNHNS, CDR2 SASEGT. Here the CDR3 DNA reads TGTGCCAGCAGTGGACTGACGAACACCGGGGAGCTGTTTTTT. Amino acids: CASSGLTNTGELFF.

V usage is TRBV18 and J usage is TRBJ2-3; D is unresolved. Germline V lookup: CDR1 KGHSH, CDR2 LQKENI. Between the trimmed V and J ends, which lost 3 bases and 2 bases, there was a span of 6 bases. CDR3 size: 13 residues. CDR3 sequence: CASSPRHTDTQYF. In nucleotides, the CDR3 is TGTGCCAGCTCACCGCGCCACACAGATACGCAGTATTTT. Complete variable domain (other parts from reference TRBV18 and TRBJ2-3): NAGVMQNPRHLVRRRGQEARLRCSPMKGHSHVYWYRQLPEEGLKFMVYLQKENIIDESGMPKERFSAEFPKEGPSILRIQQVVRGDSAAYFCASSPRHTDTQYFGPGTRLTVL.

This clone has only one observation. This rearrangement joins TRBV9 to TRBJ1-1; D unresolved. Germline V CDR1 and CDR2: SGDLS, YYNGEE. The CDR3 sequence is 15 residues long. Trimming pared 2 bases from V and 4 bases from J, leaving 15 bases between. The DNA for the CDR3 is TGTGCCAGCAGCGTTGAGGATATCTCGAGCACTGAAGCTTTCTTT. Protein sequence: CASSVEDISSTEAFF. Full variable domain (rest looked up from reference TRBV9 and TRBJ1-1): DSGVTQTPKHLITATGQRVTLRCSPRSGDLSVYWYQQSLDQGLQFLIQYYNGEERAKGNILERFSAQQFPDLHSELNLSSLELGDSALYFCASSVEDISSTEAFFGQGTRLTVV.

With regard to this clone: Additional DNA sequences in this sample encode the identical CDR3. The V gene is TRBV4-2, the J gene TRBJ2-1; 10 positions agree with TRBD2. With 1 base clipped from V and 4 bases from J, the junction kept 4 bases outside the gene matches. The CDR3 runs 16 residues. CDR1 and CDR2 (germline): LGHNA, YNFKEQ. The CDR3 spells CASSQASGGVYNEQFF. Written as DNA, the CDR3 is TGTGCCAGCAGCCAAGCCAGCGGGGGGGTTTACAATGAGCAGTTCTTC.

This sequence joins TRBV5-6 and TRBJ1-5; TRBD1 matches at 9 bases. Germline values: CDR1 SGHDT, CDR2 YYEEEE. The CDR3 has 15 residues. V shed 1 base, J shed 4 bases, and the junction held 3 bases outside the gene matches. The CDR3 protein is CASSLRTGVNQPQHF. CDR3 sequence (DNA): TGTGCCAGCAGCTTGAGGACAGGGGTTAATCAGCCCCAGCATTTT.

The chain employs TRBV7-8 and TRBJ1-2, with TRBD1 matching over 9 bases. The germline V gene has CDR1 SGHVS and CDR2 FQNEAQ. J was trimmed by 3 bases and V by 2 bases; bases with no gene match: 4. CDR3 length: 15 residues. The CDR3 sequence: CASSLYRTGDYGYTF. In nucleotides, the CDR3 is TGTGCCAGCAGCTTATACAGGACAGGGGACTATGGCTACACCTTC.

This clone has more than one count but fewer than ten. This chain's CDR3 is CASSDRMNTEAFF. CDR3 in DNA: TGTGCCAGTAGCGACAGAATGAACACTGAAGCTTTCTTT. The chain employs TRBV19 and TRBJ1-1; D is perhaps TRBD1 (5 bases). Per germline, CDR1 LNHDA and CDR2 SQIVND (reference sequence). The ends were cut back, 6 bases at V and 0 bases at J, with 8 bases in the middle. This CDR3 spans 13 amino acids.

The genes are TRBV5-6 and TRBJ2-2; 8 bases align to TRBD1. Trimming at V came to 8 bases and at J to 1 base, leaving 1 base not matched to a gene. This CDR3 spans 13 amino acids. The germline gives CDR1 SGHDT, CDR2 YYEEEE. The DNA for the CDR3 is TGTGCCAGTGGGACAGGGAACACCGGGGAGCTGTTTTTT. The encoded protein is CASGTGNTGELFF.

This chain joins TRBV2 and TRBJ1-5, with TRBD1 as a possible D gene (5 bases). Germline V gene data show CDR1 as SNHLY and CDR2 as FYNNEI. The CDR3 spans 15 residues. The V and J ends lost 7 bases and 1 base respectively, with 14 bases between them. The CDR3 spells CASTEGGVSNQPQHF. CDR3 in DNA: TGTGCCAGCACCGAGGGAGGGGTCAGCAATCAGCCCCAGCATTTT. Variable domain in full (rest from reference TRBV2 and TRBJ1-5): EPEVTQTPSHQVTQMGQEVILRCVPISNHLYFYWYRQILGQKVEFLVSFYNNEISEKSEIFDDQFSVERPDGSNFTLKIRSTKLEDSAMYFCASTEGGVSNQPQHFGDGTRLSIL.

CDR3: CASSPGTGLSPLHF. CDR3 nucleotides: TGTGCCAGCAGCCCCGGGACAGGGCTGTCACCCCTCCACTTT. The V gene is TRBV27, the J gene TRBJ1-6, with 9 bases fitting TRBD1. CDR3 length equals 14 residues. In germline, CDR1 is MNHEY, CDR2 SMNVEV (reference sequence). The ends lost 6 bases at V and 10 bases at J; junction bases unmatched: 7.

CDR3 sequence (DNA): TGTGCCAGCAGTCCCACTAGCGGGGGGAAGACAGATACGCAGTATTTT. Translating it yields CASSPTSGGKTDTQYF. The genes are TRBV28 and TRBJ2-3, with 12 bases matching TRBD2. Germline CDR1 reads MDHEN; CDR2 reads SYDVKM. V gave up 5 bases and J gave up 3 bases; unmatched junction bases: 6. The CDR3 has 16 residues.